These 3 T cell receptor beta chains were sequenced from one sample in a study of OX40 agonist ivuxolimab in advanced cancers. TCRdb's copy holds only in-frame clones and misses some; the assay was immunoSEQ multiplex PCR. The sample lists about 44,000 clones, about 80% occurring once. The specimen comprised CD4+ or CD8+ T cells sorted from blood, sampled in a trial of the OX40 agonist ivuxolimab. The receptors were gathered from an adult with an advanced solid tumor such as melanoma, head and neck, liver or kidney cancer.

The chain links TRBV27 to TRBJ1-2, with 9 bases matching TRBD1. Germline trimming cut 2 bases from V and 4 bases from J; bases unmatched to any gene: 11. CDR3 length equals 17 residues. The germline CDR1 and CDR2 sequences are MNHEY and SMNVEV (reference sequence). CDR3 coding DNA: TGTGCCAGCAGTTTACGACAGGGGGTCTTCGGGCTCTATGGCTACACCTTC. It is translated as CASSLRQGVFGLYGYTF.

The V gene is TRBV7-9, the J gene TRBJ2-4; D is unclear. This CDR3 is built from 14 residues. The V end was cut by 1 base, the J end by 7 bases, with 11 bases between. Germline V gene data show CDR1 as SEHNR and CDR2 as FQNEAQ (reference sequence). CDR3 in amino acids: CASSLGAALNIQYF. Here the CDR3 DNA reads TGTGCCAGCAGCTTAGGGGCGGCCCTGAACATTCAGTACTTC.

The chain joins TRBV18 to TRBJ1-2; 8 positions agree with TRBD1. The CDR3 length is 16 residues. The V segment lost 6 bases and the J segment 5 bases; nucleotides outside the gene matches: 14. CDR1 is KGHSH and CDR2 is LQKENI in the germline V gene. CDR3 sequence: CASSQINQGANYGYTF. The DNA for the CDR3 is TGTGCCAGCTCGCAAATCAATCAGGGGGCGAATTATGGCTACACCTTC.